The present TCR beta chain was sequenced within a study of shared clonotypes between healthy human individuals. General observations from the study: A handful of donors held about 4.6% of naive CD4 clonotypes in common. Large depth notwithstanding, sorted-subset sequencing proved incomplete by rarefaction.

The length of the CDR3 is 16 residues. CDR1 and CDR2 from the germline V gene are MDHEN and SYDVKM. Trimming pared 2 bases from V and 6 bases from J, leaving 18 bases between. Authors' methods: From ImmunoSEQ came sequences covering only the junction and carrying no quality scores, so filtering differed. Profiling relied on immunoSEQ multiplex PCR, and the TCRdb table lists in-frame clones only, not all of them. The DNA gave D and trimming, while V, J and clone size come from that table. The sample has roughly 2.5 million clones, 90% to 95% seen once. Points on this clone: The antigen is not known.

The chain carries TRBV28 and TRBJ2-3; perhaps TRBD1 as D (8 bases). The sample comprised naive CD4+ T cells sorted from blood. Described subset: CD45RA+ positively selected. The receptor was isolated from a man between 18 and 29 years old in good health. The CDR3 DNA sequence: TGTGCCAGCAGTTTAAGTCATACAGGGGGGGTGGATACGCAGTATTTT. As protein: CASSLSHTGGVDTQYF.